These 9 T cell receptor beta chains came from one sample sequenced in a study of CD8 T cells in ankylosing spondylitis (dated by TCRdb to about 2017). The receptor library was made with 5' RACE. Sequencing was performed on an Illumina HiSeq 2500. The raw public data were reprocessed by TCRdb itself: fastp quality trimming at Q25, MiXCR clonotype calling, in-frame beta chains only. Rows merge per CDR3 protein into single entries with the most common DNA and genes. The sample table records about 140,000 distinct CDR3 sequences; about 7% of these occur just once. The ten biggest clones cover about an eighth of the sample. The specimen sequenced was blood, either unsorted or a sorted T cell fraction (not recorded which). The receptors derive from a female donor with ankylosing spondylitis or in good health (not recorded which).

This clonotype was counted only a few times. This chain links TRBV20-1 with TRBJ2-5, with 7 bases fitting TRBD2. Germline lookup yields CDR1 DFQATT and CDR2 SNEGSKA (reference sequence). There are 12 residues in the CDR3. V was clipped by 6 bases and J by 0 bases; unmatched bases: 1. CDR3: CSAGLDQETQYF. The DNA of the CDR3 is TGCAGTGCCGGACTAGACCAAGAGACCCAGTACTTC.

This clonotype was found many times. The gene calls are TRBV10-2 and TRBJ1-6; D is uncertain. V gave up 2 bases and J gave up 12 bases, with 14 bases separating them. Per germline, CDR1 WSHSY and CDR2 SAAADI. This CDR3 is 14 amino acids long. The CDR3 coding sequence is TGCGCCAGCAGTGAGGAGGGTAAGAGAGGACCCCTCCACTTT. Translation gives CASSEEGKRGPLHF.

This clonotype has ten or more counts. This chain links TRBV20-1 with TRBJ1-4; TRBD1 matches 7 bases. Unmatched junction bases numbered 7, after V lost 3 bases and J lost 6 bases. The germline gives CDR1 DFQATT, CDR2 SNEGSKA (reference sequence). This CDR3 has 14 residues. Here the CDR3 DNA reads TGCAGTGCTAGTGGATCCGGGACAGATGAAAAACTGTTTTTT. This translates into CSASGSGTDEKLFF.

This clonotype appeared a few times. V is TRBV2 and J is TRBJ1-4, with a weak D call TRBD1 (5 bases). Trimming stripped 9 bases from V and 6 bases from J, with 17 bases between. The CDR3 contains 14 residues. CDR1 is SNHLY, CDR2 FYNNEI, per germline. The CDR3 protein is CASKTGRVDEKLFF. In DNA form, the CDR3 reads TGTGCCAGTAAAACGGGACGGGTCGATGAAAAACTGTTTTTT.

Many counts were recorded for this clonotype. V is TRBV11-1 and J is TRBJ1-3; possibly TRBD1 for D (5 bases). There are 14 residues in the CDR3. Between the trimmed V and J ends, which lost 5 bases and 0 bases, there was a span of 8 bases. Germline V CDR1 and CDR2: SGHAT, FQDESV (reference sequence). The CDR3 sequence is CASSADSSGNTIYF. The CDR3 DNA reads as TGTGCCAGCAGCGCCGACAGCTCTGGAAACACCATATATTTT.

This clonotype was recorded many times. J is TRBJ1-2 and V is TRBV29-1; 7 bases are a match to TRBD1. The ends lost 6 bases at V and 4 bases at J; junction bases unmatched: 11. The CDR3 has 14 residues. Germline assignment: CDR1 SQVTM and CDR2 ANQGSEA. CDR3 bases: TGCAGCGTAGTCCCGGGACAGCTAATCTATGGCTACACCTTC. It yields the protein CSVVPGQLIYGYTF.

This clonotype was found many times. The chain is built from TRBV10-3 and TRBJ1-2, with D hard to call. V dropped 4 bases and J dropped 0 bases, with 9 bases sitting between them. Germline V gives CDR1 ENHRY, CDR2 SYGVKD. CDR3 length equals 14 residues. CDR3 sequence reads: CAISVGSTNYGYTF. CDR3 DNA sequence: TGTGCCATCAGTGTTGGCAGCACTAACTATGGCTACACCTTC.

This clonotype was counted at least ten times. The chain combines TRBV20-1 with TRBJ1-5; a possible D gene is TRBD1 (6 bases). The CDR3 length is 13 residues. Germline V gene data show CDR1 as DFQATT and CDR2 as SNEGSKA (reference sequence). The V gene lost 7 bases and the J gene lost 4 bases, with 14 bases spanning the gap. Here the CDR3 DNA reads TGCAGTGGCCAGGGGCGATCAAATCAGCCCCAGCATTTT. Its protein is CSGQGRSNQPQHF.

This clonotype was counted at least ten times. J is TRBJ1-1 and V is TRBV4-1; a possible D gene is TRBD1 (6 bases). The germline gives CDR1 MGHRA, CDR2 YSYEKL. This CDR3 contains 15 residues. V gave up 4 bases and J gave up 4 bases, with 16 bases separating them. The CDR3 sequence is CASSPPRGSGTEAFF. The CDR3 DNA reads as TGCGCCAGCAGCCCCCCCAGGGGATCGGGCACTGAAGCTTTCTTT.